What follows are 22 T cell receptor beta chains derived from one specimen sequenced in a study of cytomegalovirus exposure and HLA in healthy donors. The repertoire was sequenced with immunoSEQ multiplex PCR; TCRdb's copy has only in-frame clones and lacks some. The sample carries 170,000 or so clones, approximately 81% recorded once. The sample was PBMCs. The receptors stem from a young man in good health and CMV-seropositive.

The V call is TRBV6-5, the J call TRBJ2-4; 9 nucleotides line up with TRBD1. Germline trimming cut 1 base from V and 0 bases from J; bases unmatched to any gene: 1. The CDR3 loop spans 16 amino acids. The germline CDR1 and CDR2 sequences are MNHEY and SVGAGI. The CDR3: CASSYLGQGAKNIQYF. DNA of the CDR3: TGTGCCAGCAGTTACTTGGGACAGGGAGCCAAAAACATTCAGTACTTC.

The genes are TRBV11-2 and TRBJ2-7; the D gene is possibly TRBD1 (5 bases). CDR3 length: 14 amino acids. Per germline, CDR1 SGHAT and CDR2 FQNNGV. Trimming cost V 5 bases and J 8 bases, with 19 bases left between them. DNA for the CDR3: TGTGCCAGCAGCCCCGGTGGGCAGGGCCGTAAGCAGTACTTC. Its translation is CASSPGGQGRKQYF. Together with reference TRBV11-2 and TRBJ2-7, the CDR3 gives the full variable domain: EAGVAQSPRYKIIEKRQSVAFWCNPISGHATLYWYQQILGQGPKLLIQFQNNGVVDDSQLPKDRFSAERLKGVDSTLKIQPAKLEDSAVYLCASSPGGQGRKQYFGPGTRLTVT.

This clone has a single count. The chain employs TRBV5-1 and TRBJ1-6; D is unresolved. CDR1 is SGHRS and CDR2 is YFSETQ in the germline V gene. The ends were cut back, 5 bases at V and 10 bases at J, with 19 bases in the middle. The CDR3 loop spans 15 amino acids. CDR3 in amino acids: CASRAGEVDRSPLHF. Here the CDR3 DNA reads TGCGCCAGCAGAGCGGGCGAGGTCGACCGGTCACCCCTCCACTTT.

The chain carries TRBV5-6 and TRBJ1-5; D remains unclear. Germline assignment: CDR1 SGHDT and CDR2 YYEEEE. Trimming took off 0 bases at V and 9 bases at J, with 7 bases between the two ends. This CDR3 is 12 amino acids long. CDR3 residues: CASSLGGSPQHF. In DNA form, the CDR3 reads TGTGCCAGCAGCTTGGGAGGGTCGCCCCAGCATTTT. Together with reference TRBV5-6 and TRBJ1-5, the CDR3 gives the full variable domain: DAGVTQSPTHLIKTRGQQVTLRCSPKSGHDTVSWYQQALGQGPQFIFQYYEEEERQRGNFPDRFSGHQFPNYSSELNVNALLLGDSALYLCASSLGGSPQHFGDGTRLSIL.

V usage is TRBV2 and J usage is TRBJ1-5, with D maybe TRBD1 (5 bases). The germline gives CDR1 SNHLY, CDR2 FYNNEI. V was trimmed by 7 bases and J by 7 bases, leaving 17 bases between them. CDR3 length: 14 residues. In DNA form, the CDR3 reads TGTGCCAGCACCCTTTCCCCGGGGGGACAGCCCCAGCATTTT. This gives the protein CASTLSPGGQPQHF.

V usage is TRBV15 and J usage is TRBJ2-3; 7 nucleotides line up with TRBD2. This CDR3 has 16 amino acids. V lost 0 bases to trimming and J lost 4 bases; unmatched junction nucleotides: 7. Per the germline V gene, CDR1 is LNHNV and CDR2 is YYDKDF (reference sequence). Written as DNA, the CDR3 is TGTGCCACCAGCAGAGATTGGCGGGAGCTCCCAGATACGCAGTATTTT. This sequence encodes CATSRDWRELPDTQYF.

This clone was counted once. J is TRBJ2-1 and V is TRBV30, with 11 positions matching TRBD2. This CDR3 has 16 amino acids. CDR1 is GTSNPN and CDR2 is SVGIG in the germline V gene (reference sequence). The J segment lost 8 bases and the V segment lost 4 bases, leaving 13 bases of the junction unmatched. CDR3 DNA sequence: TGTGCCTGGATCTCTCGGCTAGCGGGGGGTCAGTATGAGCAGTTCTTC. It is translated as CAWISRLAGGQYEQFF. Full variable domain (missing parts from reference TRBV30 and TRBJ2-1): SQTIHQWPATLVQPVGSPLSLECTVEGTSNPNLYWYRQAAGRGLQLLFYSVGIGQISSEVPQNLSASRPQDRQFILSSKKLLLSDSGFYLCAWISRLAGGQYEQFFGPGTRLTVL.

This chain joins TRBV5-1 and TRBJ1-1, with 7 bases lining up with TRBD1. V shed 0 bases, J shed 10 bases, and the junction held 6 bases outside the gene matches. This CDR3 contains 13 residues. Looked up from germline, CDR1 is SGHRS and CDR2 is YFSETQ. The CDR3 region is CASSLGQGTGAFF. DNA for the CDR3: TGCGCCAGCAGCTTGGGACAGGGTACCGGAGCTTTCTTT.

V and J are TRBV28 and TRBJ2-1, with a tentative D call TRBD2 (7 bases). Trimming pared 2 bases from V and 5 bases from J, leaving 13 bases between. Germline CDR1 is MDHEN and CDR2 is SYDVKM. The CDR3 has 15 residues. The CDR3 bases are TGTGCCAGCAGTTTAAGGGGGGGAACTAACAATGAGCAGTTCTTC. Translation: CASSLRGGTNNEQFF.

Comment on this clone: The same CDR3 arises from other DNA sequences in this sample as well. This chain joins TRBV25-1 and TRBJ2-7, with 8 nucleotides matching TRBD2. The J segment lost 3 bases and the V segment lost 4 bases, leaving 5 bases of the junction unmatched. Germline assignment: CDR1 MGHDK and CDR2 SYGVNS. CDR3 length: 14 amino acids. CDR3 in amino acids: CASSGTGGNYEQYF. In nucleotides, the CDR3 is TGTGCCAGCAGTGGTACGGGAGGGAACTACGAGCAGTACTTC.

This chain uses TRBV2 with TRBJ2-5; weak D call: TRBD1 (5 bases). This CDR3 comprises 13 residues. V was trimmed by 5 bases and J by 2 bases, leaving 9 bases between them. Germline values: CDR1 SNHLY, CDR2 FYNNEI. Written as DNA, the CDR3 is TGTGCCAGCAGTATAAGGGGACAAGAGACCCAGTACTTC. Translated, it gives CASSIRGQETQYF.

The rearrangement links TRBV30 to TRBJ2-5; 7 positions agree with TRBD2. The CDR3 spans 13 residues. Germline assignment: CDR1 GTSNPN and CDR2 SVGIG (reference sequence). J lost 6 bases, V lost 4 bases, and 8 bases had no gene match. CDR3 DNA sequence: TGTGCCTGGAAGGTGGGAGGGTCGAAGACCCAGTACTTC. The encoded protein is CAWKVGGSKTQYF. Looking up the rest from reference TRBV30 and TRBJ2-5 gives the full variable domain: SQTIHQWPATLVQPVGSPLSLECTVEGTSNPNLYWYRQAAGRGLQLLFYSVGIGQISSEVPQNLSASRPQDRQFILSSKKLLLSDSGFYLCAWKVGGSKTQYFGPGTRLLVL.

This sequence joins TRBV6-5 and TRBJ1-1, with no clear D. Germline V gene data show CDR1 as MNHEY and CDR2 as SVGAGI. Trimming stripped 8 bases from V and 1 base from J, with 14 bases between. CDR3 length: 14 residues. In DNA, the CDR3 is TGTGCCAGCTCCTACGCCACCACGAACACTGAAGCTTTCTTT. Residues: CASSYATTNTEAFF.

This chain connects TRBV6-5 to TRBJ2-2; a possible D gene is TRBD2 (5 bases). Trimming cost V 2 bases and J 6 bases, with 10 bases left between them. Per germline, CDR1 MNHEY and CDR2 SVGAGI. This CDR3 is built from 14 residues. The CDR3 DNA sequence: TGTGCCAGCAGTTACGGCAGAGCGGCCGGGGAGCTGTTTTTT. As protein: CASSYGRAAGELFF.

In this sample, this clone turned up a few times. The J gene is TRBJ1-5, the V gene TRBV19; the D gene is possibly TRBD1 (6 bases). The V gene's germline CDR1 is LNHDA and CDR2 SQIVND (reference sequence). V lost 9 bases and J lost 4, with 13 bases in between. The CDR3 runs to 13 residues. The CDR3 reads CASTGTPNQPQHF. CDR3 DNA: TGTGCCAGCACCGGGACACCGAATCAGCCCCAGCATTTT.

The J gene is TRBJ1-1, the V gene TRBV9; perhaps TRBD1 as D (5 bases). V was pared by 3 bases and J by 2 bases, with 17 bases between. The CDR3 is made up of 16 amino acids. Germline V gives CDR1 SGDLS, CDR2 YYNGEE. CDR3 bases: TGTGCCAGCAGCGCAACAGCGGGGACCGTCAACACTGAAGCTTTCTTT. This sequence encodes CASSATAGTVNTEAFF.

This clone was counted a single time. The chain couples TRBV19 to TRBJ2-7; perhaps TRBD2 as D (5 bases). V gave up 6 bases and J gave up 6 bases, with 15 bases separating them. The CDR3 totals 13 residues. Per the germline V gene, CDR1 is LNHDA and CDR2 is SQIVND (reference sequence). DNA for the CDR3: TGTGCCAGTAGAACCGGGATCGCGGGCGAGCAGTACTTC. Encoded protein: CASRTGIAGEQYF.

This clone was counted once. The V call is TRBV5-1, the J call TRBJ1-2; a weak D match, TRBD1 (6 bases). The germline V gene has CDR1 SGHRS and CDR2 YFSETQ. The CDR3 spans 20 residues. Trimming shortened V by 5 bases and J by 0 bases, and 29 bases separated the two germline ends. The CDR3 DNA is TGCGCCAGCAGACAAGCCCCTACAGGCCAGGGGAGTCCCTCTAACTATGGCTACACCTTC. Its protein product is CASRQAPTGQGSPSNYGYTF.

The count of this clone is one. The chain carries TRBV11-2 and TRBJ2-7; 9 nucleotides match TRBD1. Germline V gives CDR1 SGHAT, CDR2 FQNNGV. The CDR3 loop spans 14 amino acids. Trimming removed 4 bases from V and 3 bases from J; junction bases left unmatched: 4. The CDR3 is CASSSVTGGYEQYF. CDR3 DNA sequence: TGTGCCAGCAGCTCAGTGACAGGGGGCTACGAGCAGTACTTC.

The chain is built from TRBV29-1 and TRBJ2-7; D might be TRBD2 (6 bases). Trimming left V 4 bases short and J 0 bases short, with 10 bases between. The CDR3 contains 13 residues. Per the germline V gene, CDR1 is SQVTM and CDR2 is ANQGSEA. The CDR3 DNA reads TGCAGCGTTGCGGGACTCAGCTCCTACGAGCAGTACTTC. It is translated as CSVAGLSSYEQYF.

The gene calls are TRBV4-1 and TRBJ1-2; tentatively, D is TRBD1 (5 bases). Germline lookup yields CDR1 MGHRA and CDR2 YSYEKL. The CDR3 contains 14 residues. Trimming pared 4 bases from V and 3 bases from J, leaving 12 bases between. Written as DNA, the CDR3 is TGCGCCAGCAGCCCCACCGGGGGAGACTATGGCTACACCTTC. It is translated as CASSPTGGDYGYTF.

V is TRBV11-2 and J is TRBJ1-2; TRBD1 aligns across 9 bases. The germline V gene encodes CDR1 SGHAT and CDR2 FQNNGV. V gave up 3 bases and J gave up 2 bases; unmatched junction bases: 4. The CDR3 runs 15 residues. As DNA, the CDR3 is TGTGCCAGCAGCTTGCCGGGACAGGGCAACTATGGCTACACCTTC. This translates into CASSLPGQGNYGYTF.